Following are 20 T cell receptor beta chains from one sample sequenced in a study of beta chain features in type 1 diabetes (dated by TCRdb to between 2018 and 2020). What the authors observed across the whole study: In all four CD4+ subsets, TCRB CDR3 length was moderately but significantly shorter in type 1 diabetes patients.

The antigens these receptors bind are not known. The method was the immunoSEQ multiplex PCR assay. The entire amount of isolated RNA was reverse transcribed using the High Capacity cDNA Reverse Transcription Kit, so the sequenced TCRB transcripts were expressed ones. TCRdb retrieved this table from immuneACCESS and kept in-frame rearrangements only. Not all clones are present; in checked studies, unresolved V genes account for under half, and no reason is known for the remainder. The sample table shows over 650,000 clones, and more than 13% are seen once. The ten largest clonotypes hold approximately 0.042% of the sample. The specimen was naive CD4+ T cells from blood. What this sample's cell subset or site label stands for: true naive CD4+ T cells. The receptors originated from a young man with type 1 diabetes.

The chain uses TRBV5-4 and TRBJ2-3; no clear D gene. The CDR3 loop spans 15 amino acids. Between the trimmed V and J ends, which lost 3 bases and 0 bases, there was a span of 11 bases. Germline CDR1 reads SGHNT; CDR2 reads YYREEE (reference sequence). The CDR3 coding sequence is TGTGCCAGCAGCTCCGGAAAGACTAGCACAGATACGCAGTATTTT. Translating gives CASSSGKTSTDTQYF.

To note about this clone: Within the sample, other DNA sequences also encode this same CDR3. This sequence joins TRBV10-3 and TRBJ2-5, with TRBD1 matching 7 bases. Germline CDR1 ENHRY, CDR2 SYGVKD. V trimming: 3 bases; J trimming: 2 bases; junction bases outside the gene matches: 3. The CDR3 spans 14 residues. CDR3 protein: CAISESGQQETQYF. DNA for the CDR3: TGTGCCATCAGTGAATCGGGACAGCAAGAGACCCAGTACTTC.

The V and J genes are TRBV9 and TRBJ1-6; D is undetermined. The CDR3 covers 15 residues. Between the trimmed V and J ends, which lost 0 bases and 9 bases, there was a span of 13 bases. CDR1 and CDR2 from the germline V gene are SGDLS and YYNGEE. The CDR3 DNA follows: TGTGCCAGCAGCGTAGATGGCAGTAAGGCTTCACCCCTCCACTTT. As protein: CASSVDGSKASPLHF.

This clone was found a few times. The J gene is TRBJ2-1, the V gene TRBV4-2, with D uncertain. CDR1 is LGHNA and CDR2 is YNFKEQ in the germline V gene. The V end lost 1 base, the J end lost 7 bases, and 8 bases lay between the germline ends. The CDR3 loop spans 13 amino acids. Here the CDR3 DNA reads TGTGCCAGCAGCCAAGTAGGCGTGAATGAGCAGTTCTTC. It is translated as CASSQVGVNEQFF.

Only a few counts were recorded for this clone. The chain employs TRBV6-6 and TRBJ2-3; a possible D gene is TRBD2 (7 bases). V was cut by 6 bases and J by 0 bases, with 16 bases left in between. CDR1 MNHNY and CDR2 SVGAGI come from the germline V gene (reference sequence). The CDR3 loop spans 16 amino acids. CDR3 loop: CASRLTGRGSTDTQYF. The DNA for the CDR3 is TGTGCCAGCAGGCTTACAGGGAGGGGGAGCACAGATACGCAGTATTTT.

In this sample, this clone turned up a few times. The chain couples TRBV7-6 to TRBJ2-5, with unresolved D. The CDR3 is made up of 11 amino acids. Germline-derived CDR1 and CDR2 are SGHVS and FNYEAQ. V lost 5 bases to trimming and J lost 7 bases, with 8 bases between them. CDR3 sequence: CASSPVGTQYF. CDR3 in DNA: TGTGCCAGCAGCCCTGTAGGGACCCAGTACTTC.

A few counts support this clone. The genes are TRBV7-8 and TRBJ1-4, with 7 bases matching TRBD1. The CDR3 has 14 amino acids. Germline V gene lookup returns CDR1 SGHVS and CDR2 FQNEAQ. V shed 2 bases and J 10 bases; nucleotides not matched to a gene: 7. Here the CDR3 reads CASSLSGQGGKLFF. CDR3 nucleotides: TGTGCCAGCAGCTTATCAGGGCAGGGGGGAAAACTGTTTTTT.

This chain joins TRBV5-4 and TRBJ2-7; either TRBD1 or TRBD2 may supply D (6 bases each). The ends were cut back, 4 bases at V and 5 bases at J, with 19 bases in the middle. Germline V gives CDR1 SGHNT, CDR2 YYREEE (reference sequence). This CDR3 region has 15 residues. CDR3 DNA sequence: TGTGCCAGCAGCCGTGGTGGGGGGCAGAGCGACGAGCAGTACTTC. Translated, it gives CASSRGGGQSDEQYF.

The J gene is TRBJ2-2, the V gene TRBV5-4; the D gene is possibly TRBD1 (5 bases). V lost 4 bases and J lost 1, with 8 bases in between. This CDR3 comprises 14 residues. Germline lookup yields CDR1 SGHNT and CDR2 YYREEE (reference sequence). In DNA, the CDR3 is TGTGCCAGCAGCGCTGACAGGAACACCGGGGAGCTGTTTTTT. Protein product: CASSADRNTGELFF.

V usage is TRBV7-7 and J usage is TRBJ1-1; maybe TRBD1 (5 bases). CDR3 length: 14 residues. The ends were cut back, 11 bases at V and 0 bases at J, with 16 bases in the middle. Per the germline V gene, CDR1 is SSHAT and CDR2 is FNYEAQ (reference sequence). The CDR3 DNA reads as TGTGCCCCAAGCCCGGTAGGGGTGAACACTGAAGCTTTCTTT. Amino acid sequence: CAPSPVGVNTEAFF.

The chain uses TRBV7-2 and TRBJ1-1, with D unresolved. The CDR3 extends over 14 amino acids. V lost 3 bases and J 0 bases, leaving 8 bases between the germline ends. Germline V lookup: CDR1 SGHTA, CDR2 FQGNSA. The CDR3 spells CASSFVTMNTEAFF. The CDR3 bases are TGTGCCAGCAGCTTCGTTACGATGAACACTGAAGCTTTCTTT. The full variable domain, with the rest looked up from reference TRBV7-2 and TRBJ1-1, is GAGVSQSPSNKVTEKGKDVELRCDPISGHTALYWYRQSLGQGLEFLIYFQGNSAPDKSGLPSDRFSAERTGGSVSTLTIQRTQQEDSAVYLCASSFVTMNTEAFFGQGTRLTVV.

The chain links TRBV7-9 to TRBJ2-3; D is uncertain. The CDR3 totals 13 residues. The V and J ends lost 7 bases and 3 bases respectively, with 11 bases between them. CDR1 SEHNR and CDR2 FQNEAQ come from the germline V gene (reference sequence). CDR3 in amino acids: CASTSYITDTQYF. Written as DNA, the CDR3 is TGTGCCAGCACCAGCTACATTACAGATACGCAGTATTTT.

The chain combines TRBV6-5 with TRBJ2-7; no clear D gene. The CDR3 runs 16 residues. V was cut by 0 bases and J by 6 bases, with 18 bases left in between. Germline CDR1 is MNHEY and CDR2 is SVGAGI. CDR3 DNA sequence: TGTGCCAGCAGTTACTCGAGCGAGCCGAGCCCTCTCGAGCAGTACTTC. Encoded protein: CASSYSSEPSPLEQYF.

The chain uses TRBV18 and TRBJ1-5, with a tentative D call TRBD1 (6 bases). The CDR3 is 15 residues long. V dropped 3 bases and J dropped 5 bases, with 14 bases sitting between them. CDR1 and CDR2 from the germline V gene are KGHSH and LQKENI. CDR3 amino acids: CASSPQGSRDQPQHF. DNA of the CDR3: TGTGCCAGCTCACCCCAGGGGAGTCGGGATCAGCCCCAGCATTTT.

In this sample, this clone turned up a few times. The chain joins TRBV2 to TRBJ2-1, with D perhaps TRBD1 (6 bases). The CDR3 is made up of 12 amino acids. Germline CDR1 reads SNHLY; CDR2 reads FYNNEI. Trimming left V 5 bases short and J 8 bases short, with 10 bases between. As DNA, the CDR3 is TGTGCCAGCAGTACGGACAGCGATGAGCAGTTCTTC. It yields the protein CASSTDSDEQFF.

V is TRBV30 and J is TRBJ1-1, with a weak D call TRBD1 (6 bases). V was clipped by 0 bases and J by 1 base, with 18 bases between them. The germline V gene has CDR1 GTSNPN and CDR2 SVGIG (reference sequence). CDR3 length equals 17 residues. The CDR3 here is CAWSVRWGGGPNTEAFF. CDR3 DNA sequence: TGTGCCTGGAGTGTAAGATGGGGCGGGGGCCCGAACACTGAAGCTTTCTTT.

This clone occurred a few times. V and J are TRBV5-1 and TRBJ2-7; 10 nucleotides agree with TRBD1. The CDR3 runs to 14 residues. Germline V lookup: CDR1 SGHRS, CDR2 YFSETQ. Germline trimming cut 4 bases from V and 4 bases from J; bases unmatched to any gene: 5. DNA for the CDR3: TGCGCCAGCAGCGCGGGACAGGGGATGTACGAGCAGTACTTC. This encodes CASSAGQGMYEQYF.

Only a few counts were recorded for this clone. The V call is TRBV15, the J call TRBJ2-3, with 8 bases lining up with TRBD2. Germline-derived CDR1 and CDR2 are LNHNV and YYDKDF (reference sequence). After removal of 3 bases from V and 1 base from J, the junction contained 3 bases not matched to a gene. This CDR3 is 15 amino acids long. CDR3 in amino acids: CATSRGLEGTDTQYF. The CDR3 DNA sequence: TGTGCCACCAGCAGGGGACTAGAGGGCACAGATACGCAGTATTTT.

This clone has a handful of counts. The chain has TRBV4-3 and TRBJ1-1; no clear D gene. This CDR3 spans 15 amino acids. V lost 3 bases to trimming and J lost 4 bases, with 15 bases between them. Germline assignment: CDR1 LGHNA and CDR2 YSLEER. The CDR3 is CASSQAASRGTEAFF. DNA of the CDR3: TGCGCCAGCAGCCAGGCCGCATCGCGGGGCACTGAAGCTTTCTTT.

The chain recombines TRBV10-3 with TRBJ2-2; no reliable D call. V dropped 10 bases and J dropped 0 bases, with 12 bases sitting between them. Looked up from germline, CDR1 is ENHRY and CDR2 is SYGVKD. The CDR3 is made up of 14 amino acids. The CDR3 reads CATRLEPNTGELFF. The CDR3 DNA reads as TGTGCCACCAGATTAGAGCCGAACACCGGGGAGCTGTTTTTT.